Presented here are 10 T cell receptor beta chains from one specimen sequenced in a study of blood T cells in healthy people across ages. A sample-barcoded 5' primer and a J-beta primer mix were used in a second PCR of roughly 7 to 11 cycles. TCRdb passed the 5' RACE reads through MiXCR, listing each CDR3 protein once. The sample lists 630,000 or so distinct CDR3 sequences; 32% were seen once. Sequenced: blood. Receptor source: a woman older than 75 in good health.

At least ten counts were recorded for this clonotype. This rearrangement joins TRBV20-1 to TRBJ1-4; a possible D gene is TRBD1 (5 bases). Germline assignment: CDR1 DFQATT and CDR2 SNEGSKA (reference sequence). This CDR3 region has 15 residues. V lost 3 bases and J 5 bases, leaving 16 bases between the germline ends. The chain's CDR3 is CSASRGSIVNEKLFF. CDR3 nucleotides: TGCAGTGCTAGTCGGGGCTCGATTGTAAATGAAAAACTGTTTTTT.

The CDR3 nucleotides read TGCAGTGCGGGGACAGGTCAGAACACTGAAGCTTTCTTT. Translation: CSAGTGQNTEAFF. The chain couples TRBV20-1 to TRBJ1-1; 8 bases match TRBD1. With 6 bases clipped from V and 1 base from J, the junction kept 4 bases outside the gene matches. The germline V gene encodes CDR1 DFQATT and CDR2 SNEGSKA (reference sequence). The CDR3 consists of 13 residues.

In its sample, this clonotype was seen many times. The chain joins TRBV20-1 to TRBJ2-3, with D unclear. This CDR3 has 13 amino acids. V lost 6 bases to trimming and J lost 3 bases, with 13 bases between them. Per germline, CDR1 DFQATT and CDR2 SNEGSKA (reference sequence). The CDR3 sequence is CSARPSRTDTQYF. In DNA, the CDR3 is TGCAGTGCAAGACCCTCAAGGACAGATACGCAGTATTTT.

This clonotype appeared many times. The chain couples TRBV7-9 to TRBJ2-5; 7 bases align to TRBD2. V trimming: 0 bases; J trimming: 2 bases; junction bases outside the gene matches: 6. Germline V gives CDR1 SEHNR, CDR2 FQNEAQ (reference sequence). The CDR3 is 16 amino acids. The CDR3 sequence is CASSLASGTTQETQYF. CDR3 bases: TGTGCCAGCAGCTTAGCCTCCGGGACTACTCAAGAGACCCAGTACTTC.

This clonotype was observed many times. The chain joins TRBV7-2 to TRBJ2-1, with 8 bases lining up with TRBD1. Germline CDR1 SGHTA, CDR2 FQGNSA. CDR3 size: 15 residues. With V trimmed by 7 bases and J by 7 bases, 12 bases remained unmatched. The CDR3 DNA reads TGTGCCAGCAAGCCGGGGTACAGGGGGTGGAATGAGCAGTTCTTC. As protein: CASKPGYRGWNEQFF.

The V and J genes are TRBV29-1 and TRBJ2-1; 12 nucleotides agree with TRBD2. CDR1 is SQVTM and CDR2 is ANQGSEA in the germline V gene. This CDR3 comprises 13 residues. J was trimmed by 8 bases and V by 6 bases; bases with no gene match: 5. The CDR3 sequence: CSVRLAGAHEQFF. In nucleotides, the CDR3 is TGCAGCGTGAGACTAGCGGGAGCCCATGAGCAGTTCTTC.

The V gene is TRBV6-1, the J gene TRBJ1-5; D is undetermined. The CDR3 has 15 residues. Trimming stripped 6 bases from V and 6 bases from J, with 18 bases between. Germline values: CDR1 MNHNS, CDR2 SASEGT. Here the CDR3 reads CASRVHSAASQPQHF. CDR3 bases: TGTGCCAGCAGGGTCCACTCTGCGGCGTCTCAGCCCCAGCATTTT.

This clonotype has ten or more counts. The chain joins TRBV29-1 to TRBJ1-1; D call uncertain. The ends were cut back, 2 bases at V and 1 base at J, with 8 bases in the middle. Germline loops: CDR1 SQVTM, CDR2 ANQGSEA. The CDR3 is 13 amino acids. CDR3 nucleotide sequence: TGCAGCGTTGAATCACGCGGGAACACTGAAGCTTTCTTT. Its protein product is CSVESRGNTEAFF.

This clonotype was counted ten times or more. The J gene is TRBJ2-3, the V gene TRBV29-1, with TRBD2 matching 9 bases. This CDR3 spans 15 amino acids. The V gene end was trimmed by 7 bases and the J gene end by 1 base; junction bases not matched to a gene: 9. Germline V gene lookup returns CDR1 SQVTM and CDR2 ANQGSEA. CDR3 nucleotide sequence: TGCAGCGGCACCCTAGCGGGGTTAGGCACAGATACGCAGTATTTT. It codes for CSGTLAGLGTDTQYF.

As for this clonotype: Its ends do not fully match the called genes, so a read error is possible. The chain links TRBV18 to TRBJ2-3; 9 nucleotides line up with TRBD1. This CDR3 comprises 18 residues. Per the germline V gene, CDR1 is KGHSH and CDR2 is LQKENI. CDR3 in amino acids: CAGSPVQILGQGPDTQYF. The CDR3 nucleotides read TGTGCCGGCTCACCAGTTCAGATCCTTGGACAGGGGCCAGATACGCAGTATTTT.